This T cell receptor (beta chain) was retrieved from a study of post-analysis software for immune sequencing data. Study in general: Included among the disease courses, which were recorded for the cohort, were relapsing-remitting, secondary progressive and progressive-relapsing multiple sclerosis. General study results and limits: Strong co-clustering by F measure was seen for same-batch samples. A significant reduction in normalized Chao1 diversity was observed in multiple sclerosis patients versus controls. Comparison of patients with controls showed about 5 TRBV segments more frequent in patients, TRBV5-6, TRBV5-1 and TRBV20-1 among them.

The CDR3 has 16 amino acids. Unique molecular identifiers were present in the TCR beta cDNA libraries. Input of roughly 0.9 to 11 million T cells yielded hundreds of thousands of cDNA molecules. TCRdb reprocessed the PCR reads with MiXCR, giving one entry per CDR3 protein. This sample has around 440,000 distinct CDR3 sequences, with roughly 46% found just once. A few counts support this clonotype. Its antigen is undetermined. The TCR was taken from a girl aged 5-17 years with multiple sclerosis. The sequenced sample consisted of blood. V is TRBV21-1 and J is TRBJ1-5; TRBD1, the table's D call, was not compared with the DNA. TRBV21-1 is a known pseudogene. The chain's CDR3 is CASSKTGEKSNQPQHF. The CDR3 nucleotides read TGTGCCAGCAGCAAGACAGGGGAGAAGAGCAATCAGCCCCAGCATTTT.